Below, 15 T cell receptor beta chains from the same sample are listed, as sequenced in a study of cytomegalovirus exposure and HLA in healthy donors. The PCR had 60 Vbeta and 13 Jbeta primers. Profiled with immunoSEQ multiplex PCR; TCRdb holds only in-frame clones, not every one. The repertoire holds 150,000 or so clones, roughly 70% seen once, with roughly 1.6% in the top ten. The sequenced sample consisted of PBMCs. These receptors all come from a girl between 10 and 17 years old in good health and CMV-seronegative.

J is TRBJ2-1 and V is TRBV6-4, with D possibly matching TRBD2 (6 bases). The CDR3 is 15 amino acids. CDR1 and CDR2 (germline): MRHNA, SNTAGT. V was pared by 0 bases and J by 0 bases, with 6 bases between. In DNA, the CDR3 is TGTGCCAGCAGTGACTCCGGGAGCTCCTACAATGAGCAGTTCTTC. Encoded protein: CASSDSGSSYNEQFF.

This clone was found a few times. The chain carries TRBV11-2 and TRBJ1-1; D is possibly TRBD1 (6 bases). The CDR3 length is 15 residues. CDR1 is SGHAT and CDR2 is FQNNGV in the germline V gene. V was cut by 4 bases and J by 2 bases, with 14 bases left in between. This CDR3 is CASSSTRTANTEAFF. The CDR3 DNA sequence: TGTGCCAGCAGCTCAACCCGGACAGCTAACACTGAAGCTTTCTTT.

The V and J genes are TRBV7-3 and TRBJ2-1; 9 bases line up with TRBD1. In germline, CDR1 is SGHTA, CDR2 FQGTGA. The CDR3 runs 12 residues. The CDR3, as DNA: TGTGCTACTGGACAGGGGAGTAATGAGCAGTTCTTC. It yields the protein CATGQGSNEQFF.

This rearrangement joins TRBV5-1 to TRBJ2-7; the match to TRBD1 covers 10 bases. CDR3 length: 13 residues. Looked up from germline, CDR1 is SGHRS and CDR2 is YFSETQ. J lost 5 bases, V lost 4 bases, and 3 bases had no gene match. The CDR3 DNA follows: TGCGCCAGCAGCCGACAGGGGGCTGACGAGCAGTACTTC. Residues: CASSRQGADEQYF. Together with reference TRBV5-1 and TRBJ2-7, the CDR3 gives the full variable domain: KAGVTQTPRYLIKTRGQQVTLSCSPISGHRSVSWYQQTPGQGLQFLFEYFSETQRNKGNFPGRFSGRQFSNSRSEMNVSTLELGDSALYLCASSRQGADEQYFGPGTRLTVT.

V gene TRBV2 combines with J gene TRBJ1-4; D call uncertain. This CDR3 spans 13 amino acids. V was clipped by 5 bases and J by 8 bases, with 12 bases between them. Germline-derived CDR1 and CDR2 are SNHLY and FYNNEI. The CDR3 sequence is CASSRRTGEKLFF. As DNA, the CDR3 is TGTGCCAGCAGTCGGAGGACCGGGGAAAAACTGTTTTTT.

V and J are TRBV5-1 and TRBJ2-7; D is ambiguous. Between the trimmed V and J ends, which lost 3 bases and 5 bases, there was a span of 6 bases. Germline V gene data show CDR1 as SGHRS and CDR2 as YFSETQ. This CDR3 spans 11 amino acids. The CDR3 loop reads CASSSQNEQYF. The DNA for the CDR3 is TGCGCCAGCAGCTCCCAAAACGAGCAGTACTTC.

The chain recombines TRBV6-1 with TRBJ2-7; 11 bases align to TRBD1. Germline CDR1 MNHNS, CDR2 SASEGT. The CDR3 runs to 15 residues. V was clipped by 5 bases and J by 3 bases; unmatched bases: 6. CDR3 coding DNA: TGTGCCAGCAGTACCACGGACAGGGGGCTCTACGAGCAGTACTTC. Encoded protein: CASSTTDRGLYEQYF.

CDR3 in DNA: TGTGCCAGCAGTGGGTCCGTCTCTAGCTCCTACGAGCAGTACTTC. Residues: CASSGSVSSSYEQYF. The chain has TRBV6-1 and TRBJ2-7; D is unresolved. The CDR3 covers 15 residues. Trimming cost V 4 bases and J 0 bases, with 13 bases left between them. Germline CDR1 MNHNS, CDR2 SASEGT.

This chain connects TRBV7-3 to TRBJ1-1; D is uncertain. Germline V gene sequence: CDR1 SGHTA, CDR2 FQGTGA. The CDR3 consists of 14 residues. V gave up 4 bases and J gave up 5 bases, with 14 bases separating them. The CDR3 is CASSSNPGSTEAFF. The DNA for the CDR3 is TGTGCCAGCAGCTCGAATCCGGGGTCAACTGAAGCTTTCTTT. Complete variable domain (other parts from reference TRBV7-3 and TRBJ1-1): GAGVSQTPSNKVTEKGKYVELRCDPISGHTALYWYRQSLGQGPEFLIYFQGTGAADDSGLPNDRFFAVRPEGSVSTLKIQRTERGDSAVYLCASSSNPGSTEAFFGQGTRLTVV.

The V and J genes are TRBV2 and TRBJ1-1, with D possibly matching TRBD1 (6 bases). There are 15 residues in the CDR3. From germline, CDR1 is SNHLY and CDR2 FYNNEI. V gave up 4 bases and J gave up 3 bases, with 15 bases separating them. CDR3 sequence reads: CASSVRTVADTEAFF. Written as DNA, the CDR3 is TGTGCCAGCAGTGTACGGACAGTGGCGGACACTGAAGCTTTCTTT.

In this sample, this clone turned up once. The rearrangement uses TRBV29-1 and TRBJ1-2; D remains ambiguous. The V gene lost 5 bases and the J gene lost 2 bases, with 9 bases spanning the gap. This CDR3 has 12 residues. Germline loops: CDR1 SQVTM, CDR2 ANQGSEA. CDR3 protein: CSVYGRNYGYTF. The CDR3 region has the DNA TGCAGCGTTTATGGCAGAAACTATGGCTACACCTTC. The variable domain in full, completed from reference TRBV29-1 and TRBJ1-2, reads SAVISQKPSRDICQRGTSLTIQCQVDSQVTMMFWYRQQPGQSLTLIATANQGSEATYESGFVIDKFPISRPNLTFSTLTVSNMSPEDSSIYLCSVYGRNYGYTFGSGTRLTVV.

CDR3 protein: CASNAASPLHF. As DNA, the CDR3 is TGTGCCAGCAATGCGGCTTCACCCCTCCACTTT. This chain links TRBV6-1 with TRBJ1-6; D remains ambiguous. Per the germline V gene, CDR1 is MNHNS and CDR2 is SASEGT. Trimming pared 7 bases from V and 9 bases from J, leaving 7 bases between. The CDR3 runs to 11 residues.

The chain employs TRBV4-1 and TRBJ1-4; a weak D match, TRBD1 (5 bases). V was shortened by 0 bases and J by 7 bases, with 6 bases between the two germline ends. The germline gives CDR1 MGHRA, CDR2 YSYEKL. There are 13 residues in the CDR3. Here the CDR3 DNA reads TGCGCCAGCAGCCAAGATAGGGGTGAAAAACTGTTTTTT. Translation: CASSQDRGEKLFF.

This clone was detected a few times. The chain employs TRBV4-1 and TRBJ2-7; a possible D gene is TRBD1 (8 bases). Germline V gene sequence: CDR1 MGHRA, CDR2 YSYEKL. V lost 3 bases to trimming and J lost 2 bases, with 14 bases between them. The CDR3 has 15 residues. CDR3 amino acids: CASSQGGTGTYEQYF. The CDR3 nucleotides are TGCGCCAGCAGCCAGGGAGGGACAGGAACCTACGAGCAGTACTTC.

The V call is TRBV21-1, the J call TRBJ2-7; whether TRBD2, the table's D call, matches the DNA was not checked. TRBV21-1 is listed as a pseudogene. CDR3 size: 15 residues. CDR3 loop: CASSMSPGVSYEQYF. CDR3 sequence (DNA): TGTGCCAGCAGCATGTCCCCGGGGGTATCCTACGAGCAGTACTTC.